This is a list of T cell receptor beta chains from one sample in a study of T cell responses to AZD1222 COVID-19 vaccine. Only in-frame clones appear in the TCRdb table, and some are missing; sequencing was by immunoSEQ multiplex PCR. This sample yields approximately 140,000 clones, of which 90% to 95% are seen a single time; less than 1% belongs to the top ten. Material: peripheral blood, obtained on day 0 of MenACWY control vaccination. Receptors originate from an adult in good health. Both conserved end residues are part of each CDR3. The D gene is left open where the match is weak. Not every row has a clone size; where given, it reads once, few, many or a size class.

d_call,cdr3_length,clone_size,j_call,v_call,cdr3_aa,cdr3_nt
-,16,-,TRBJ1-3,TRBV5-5,CASSGFGQFSGNTIYF,TGTGCCAGCAGCGGATTCGGACAGTTCTCTGGAAACACCATATATTTT
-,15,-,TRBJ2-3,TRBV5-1,CASSLEGVRTDTQYF,TGCGCCAGCAGCTTGGAAGGGGTCCGCACAGATACGCAGTATTTT
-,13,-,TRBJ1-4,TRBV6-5,CATLNFGPEKLFF,TGTGCCACCCTAAATTTCGGTCCAGAAAAACTGTTTTTT
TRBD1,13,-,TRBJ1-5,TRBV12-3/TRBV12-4,CASSLDRGQPQHF,TGTGCCAGCAGTCTGGACAGGGGTCAGCCCCAGCATTTT
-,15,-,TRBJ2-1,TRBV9,CASSAVSRGGNEQFF,TGTGCCAGCAGCGCCGTGAGTAGGGGGGGCAATGAGCAGTTCTTC
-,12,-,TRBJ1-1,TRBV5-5,CASRPLNTEAFF,TGTGCCAGCAGACCCTTGAACACTGAAGCTTTCTTT
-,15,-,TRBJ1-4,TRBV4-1,CASSQDISTNEKLFF,TGCGCCAGCAGCCAAGACATTTCAACTAATGAAAAACTGTTTTTT
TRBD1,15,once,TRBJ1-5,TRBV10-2,CASSEGTGRGQPQHF,TGCGCCAGCAGTGAAGGGACAGGCCGCGGTCAGCCCCAGCATTTT
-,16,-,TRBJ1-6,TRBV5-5,CASSARAGSYNSPLHF,TGTGCCAGCAGCGCAAGGGCAGGCTCCTATAATTCACCCCTCCACTTT
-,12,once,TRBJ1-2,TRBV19,CASKGAVYGYTF,TGTGCCAGTAAGGGCGCGGTCTATGGCTACACCTTC
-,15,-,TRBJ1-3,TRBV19,CASSRPRKSGNTIYF,TGTGCCAGTAGTCGCCCTCGGAAGAGTGGAAACACCATATATTTT
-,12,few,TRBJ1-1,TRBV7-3,CASSTGNTEAFF,TGTGCCAGCAGCACGGGGAACACTGAAGCTTTCTTT
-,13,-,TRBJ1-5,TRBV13,CASSLFGNQPQHF,TGTGCCAGCAGCCTGTTTGGCAATCAGCCCCAGCATTTT
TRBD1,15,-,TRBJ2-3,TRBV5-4,CASSLGQGSTDTQYF,TGTGCCAGCAGCTTGGGACAGGGAAGCACAGATACGCAGTATTTT
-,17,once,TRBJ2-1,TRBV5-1,CASSQPGFTSGYNEQFF,TGCGCCAGCAGCCAACCGGGTTTTACGTCCGGCTACAATGAGCAGTTCTTC
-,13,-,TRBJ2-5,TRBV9,CASSGGSQETQYF,TGTGCCAGCAGCGGGGGAAGCCAAGAGACCCAGTACTTC
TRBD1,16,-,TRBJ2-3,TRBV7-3,CASSPVTGGSTDTQYF,TGTGCCAGCAGCCCCGTGACAGGGGGAAGCACAGATACGCAGTATTTT
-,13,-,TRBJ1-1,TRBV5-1,CASSVDRNTEAFF,TGCGCCAGCAGCGTGGACAGGAACACTGAAGCTTTCTTT
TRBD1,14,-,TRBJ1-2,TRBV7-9,CASSFLTGDHGYTF,TGTGCCAGCAGCTTCCTAACAGGGGATCATGGCTACACCTTC
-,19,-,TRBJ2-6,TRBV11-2,CASSLVAGLRTSGANVLTF,TGTGCCAGCAGCTTAGTGGCAGGGCTAAGAACCTCTGGGGCCAACGTCCTGACTTTC
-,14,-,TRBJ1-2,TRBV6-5,CASSRGGANYGYTF,TGTGCCAGCAGTCGAGGGGGGGCTAACTATGGCTACACCTTC
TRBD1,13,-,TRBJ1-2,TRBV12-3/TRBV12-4,CASSRDRVYGYTF,TGTGCCAGCAGTCGGGACAGGGTCTATGGCTACACCTTC
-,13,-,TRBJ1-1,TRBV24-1,CATSDLGRAEAFF,TGTGCCACCAGTGATTTAGGGAGAGCCGAAGCTTTCTTT
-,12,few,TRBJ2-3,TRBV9,CASSVDTDTQYF,TGTGCCAGCAGCGTAGACACAGATACGCAGTATTTT
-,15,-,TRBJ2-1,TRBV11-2,CASSLGELRGNEQFF,TGTGCCAGCAGCCTAGGGGAGTTGAGGGGCAATGAGCAGTTCTTC
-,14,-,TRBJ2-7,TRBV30,CAWRSGRGDYEQYF,TGTGCCTGGAGGAGCGGCAGGGGAGACTACGAGCAGTACTTC
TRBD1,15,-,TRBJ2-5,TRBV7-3,CASSLGGTGQETQYF,TGTGCCAGCAGCTTAGGGGGGACAGGCCAAGAGACCCAGTACTTC
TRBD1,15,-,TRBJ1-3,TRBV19,CASNHRGHPGNTIYF,TGTGCCAGTAACCACAGGGGGCATCCTGGAAACACCATATATTTT
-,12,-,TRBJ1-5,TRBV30,CAWSVMGQPQHF,TGTGCCTGGAGTGTAATGGGTCAGCCCCAGCATTTT